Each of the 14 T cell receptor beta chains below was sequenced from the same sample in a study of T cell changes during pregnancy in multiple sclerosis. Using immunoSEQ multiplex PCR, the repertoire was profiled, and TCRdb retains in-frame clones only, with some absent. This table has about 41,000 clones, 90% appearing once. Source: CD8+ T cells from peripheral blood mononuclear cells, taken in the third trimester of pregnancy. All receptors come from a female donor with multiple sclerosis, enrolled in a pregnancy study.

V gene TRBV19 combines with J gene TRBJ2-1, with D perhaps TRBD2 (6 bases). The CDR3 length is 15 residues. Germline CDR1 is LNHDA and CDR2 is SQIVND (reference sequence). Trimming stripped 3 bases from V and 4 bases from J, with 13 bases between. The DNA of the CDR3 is TGTGCCAGTAGTATCGACGGGAGCTTTTACAATGAGCAGTTCTTC. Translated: CASSIDGSFYNEQFF.

The chain's CDR3 is CASSMAGPYTEAFF. For the CDR3, the DNA is TGTGCCAGTAGTATGGCGGGTCCGTACACTGAAGCTTTCTTT. This chain uses TRBV19 with TRBJ1-1; no definite D call. With 3 bases removed from V and 3 bases from J, the gap between germline ends came to 11 bases. The germline V gene encodes CDR1 LNHDA and CDR2 SQIVND (reference sequence). The CDR3 has 14 residues.

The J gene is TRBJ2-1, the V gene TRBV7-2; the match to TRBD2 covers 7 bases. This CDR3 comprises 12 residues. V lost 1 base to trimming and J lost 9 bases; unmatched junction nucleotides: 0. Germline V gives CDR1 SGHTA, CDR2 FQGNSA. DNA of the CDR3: TGTGCCAGCAGCTTAGGGGGGGGTGAGCAGTTCTTC. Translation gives CASSLGGGEQFF.

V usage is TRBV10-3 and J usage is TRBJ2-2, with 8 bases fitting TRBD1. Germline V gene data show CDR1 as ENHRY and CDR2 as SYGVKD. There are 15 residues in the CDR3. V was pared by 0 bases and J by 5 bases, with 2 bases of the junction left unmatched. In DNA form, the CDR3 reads TGTGCCATCAGTGAGTCAACAGGGGGAACCGGGGAGCTGTTTTTT. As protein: CAISESTGGTGELFF.

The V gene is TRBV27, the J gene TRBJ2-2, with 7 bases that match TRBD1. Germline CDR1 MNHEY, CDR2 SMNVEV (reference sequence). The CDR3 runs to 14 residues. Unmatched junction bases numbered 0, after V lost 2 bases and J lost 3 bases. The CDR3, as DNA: TGTGCCAGCAGTTTAGACAGGGACACCGGGGAGCTGTTTTTT. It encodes CASSLDRDTGELFF.

In nucleotides, the CDR3 is TGTGCCAGCAGTTACTCGAGTATAGGGGTTTACGAGCAGTACTTC. Translating it yields CASSYSSIGVYEQYF. V gene TRBV6-5 combines with J gene TRBJ2-7; weak D call: TRBD1 (5 bases). Between the trimmed V and J ends, which lost 0 bases and 4 bases, there was a span of 13 bases. CDR3 length: 15 residues. Looked up from germline, CDR1 is MNHEY and CDR2 is SVGAGI.

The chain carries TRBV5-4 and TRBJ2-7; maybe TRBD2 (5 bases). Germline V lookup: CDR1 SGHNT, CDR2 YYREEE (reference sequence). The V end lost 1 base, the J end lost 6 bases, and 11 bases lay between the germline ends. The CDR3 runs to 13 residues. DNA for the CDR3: TGTGCCAGCAGCTTGCGGGGTCGGGTCGAGCAGTACTTC. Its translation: CASSLRGRVEQYF.

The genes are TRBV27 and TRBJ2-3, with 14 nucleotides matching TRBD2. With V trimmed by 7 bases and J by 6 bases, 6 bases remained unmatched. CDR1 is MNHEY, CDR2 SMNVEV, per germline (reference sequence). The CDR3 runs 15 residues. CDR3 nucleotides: TGTGCCAGCACACGGACTAGCGGGGGGTGGGATACGCAGTATTTT. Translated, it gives CASTRTSGGWDTQYF.

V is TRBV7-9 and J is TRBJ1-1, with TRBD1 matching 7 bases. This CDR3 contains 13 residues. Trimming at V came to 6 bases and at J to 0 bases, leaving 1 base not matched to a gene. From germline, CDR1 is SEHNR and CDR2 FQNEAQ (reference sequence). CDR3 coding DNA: TGTGCCAGCAGGACAGGGCTGAACACTGAAGCTTTCTTT. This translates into CASRTGLNTEAFF.

DNA for the CDR3: TGTGCCAGCAGTTTTCGGGGGAGAGTCGACACTGAAGCTTTCTTT. It yields the protein CASSFRGRVDTEAFF. This rearrangement joins TRBV27 to TRBJ1-1, with D perhaps matching TRBD1 (5 bases). CDR3 size: 15 residues. V lost 3 bases, J lost 3 bases, and 14 bases lay in between. CDR1 is MNHEY, CDR2 SMNVEV, per germline (reference sequence).

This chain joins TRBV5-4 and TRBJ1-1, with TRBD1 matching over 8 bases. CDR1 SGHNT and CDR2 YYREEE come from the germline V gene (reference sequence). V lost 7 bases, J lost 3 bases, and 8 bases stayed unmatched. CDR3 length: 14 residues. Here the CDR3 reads CASGSTGDYTEAFF. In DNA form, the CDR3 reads TGTGCCAGCGGATCGACAGGGGACTACACTGAAGCTTTCTTT.

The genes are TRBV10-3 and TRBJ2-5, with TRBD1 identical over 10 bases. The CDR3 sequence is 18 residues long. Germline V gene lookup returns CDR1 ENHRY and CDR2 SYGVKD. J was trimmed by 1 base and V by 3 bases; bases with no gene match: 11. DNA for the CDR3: TGTGCCATCAGTGAAGCTGAGACAGGGGGCTCTGTCCAAGAGACCCAGTACTTC. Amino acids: CAISEAETGGSVQETQYF.

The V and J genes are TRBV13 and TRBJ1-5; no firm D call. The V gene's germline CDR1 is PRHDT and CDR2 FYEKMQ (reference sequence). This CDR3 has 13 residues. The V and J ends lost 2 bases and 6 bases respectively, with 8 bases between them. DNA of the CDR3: TGTGCCAGCAGCTTATCGGTCGGTCAGCCCCAGCATTTT. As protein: CASSLSVGQPQHF.

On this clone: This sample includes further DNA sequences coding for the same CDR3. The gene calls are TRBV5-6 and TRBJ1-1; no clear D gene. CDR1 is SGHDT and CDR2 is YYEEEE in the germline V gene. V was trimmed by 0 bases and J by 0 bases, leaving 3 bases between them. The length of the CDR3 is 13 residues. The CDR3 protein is CASSLAVNTEAFF. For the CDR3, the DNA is TGTGCCAGCAGCTTGGCTGTGAACACTGAAGCTTTCTTT.